Reported below is one T cell receptor (beta chain). Its antigen is unknown. The source of the sample is a study of CD8 T cells in ankylosing spondylitis. The study's findings and limits: A TCR beta motif made of about 8 highly homologous variants seemed typical of ankylosing spondylitis blood. Reportedly, disease-linked clones are significantly enriched in ankylosing spondylitis patients' matched synovial fluid.

Trimming removed 4 bases from V and 8 bases from J, with 12 bases in between. The CDR3 covers 14 residues. From germline, CDR1 is SEHNR and CDR2 FQNEAQ (reference sequence). Preparation of TCR beta libraries was done by quantitative 5'-RACE with molecular barcodes. TCRdb used MiXCR to reprocess the 5' RACE reads, holding one entry per CDR3 protein. The data show about 200,000 distinct CDR3 sequences, about 13% seen once. The source of this sequence is a male donor with ankylosing spondylitis or in good health (not recorded which). Sequencing was carried out using blood, either unsorted or a sorted T cell fraction (not recorded which). The V gene is TRBV7-9, the J gene TRBJ1-6; D is uncertain. The chain's CDR3 is CASSSIWGDSPLHF. The CDR3 DNA sequence: TGTGCCAGCAGCTCAATATGGGGAGATTCACCCCTCCACTTT.